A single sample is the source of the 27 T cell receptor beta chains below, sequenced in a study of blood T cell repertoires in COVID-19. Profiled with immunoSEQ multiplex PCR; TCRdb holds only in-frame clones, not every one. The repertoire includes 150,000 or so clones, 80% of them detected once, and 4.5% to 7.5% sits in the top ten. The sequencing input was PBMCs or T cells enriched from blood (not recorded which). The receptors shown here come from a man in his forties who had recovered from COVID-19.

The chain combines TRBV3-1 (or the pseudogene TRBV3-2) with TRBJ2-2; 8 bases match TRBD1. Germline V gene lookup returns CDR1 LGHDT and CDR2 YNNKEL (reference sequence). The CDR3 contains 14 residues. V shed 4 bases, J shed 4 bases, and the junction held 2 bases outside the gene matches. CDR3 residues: CASSRQGATGELFF. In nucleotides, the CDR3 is TGTGCCAGCAGCCGGCAGGGGGCCACCGGGGAGCTGTTTTTT.

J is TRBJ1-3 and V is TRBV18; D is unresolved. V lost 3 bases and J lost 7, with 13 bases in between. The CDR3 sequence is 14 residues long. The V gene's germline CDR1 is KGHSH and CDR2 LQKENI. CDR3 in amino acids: CASSPPELRNTIYF. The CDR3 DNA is TGTGCCAGCTCACCCCCGGAGTTGCGGAACACCATATATTTT.

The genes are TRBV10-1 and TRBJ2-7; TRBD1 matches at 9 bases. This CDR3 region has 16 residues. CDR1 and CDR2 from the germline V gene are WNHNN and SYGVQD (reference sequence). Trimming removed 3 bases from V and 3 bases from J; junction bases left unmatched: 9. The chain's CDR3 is CASSDEGTGSNYEQYF. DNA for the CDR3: TGCGCCAGCAGTGATGAAGGGACAGGGTCCAACTACGAGCAGTACTTC.

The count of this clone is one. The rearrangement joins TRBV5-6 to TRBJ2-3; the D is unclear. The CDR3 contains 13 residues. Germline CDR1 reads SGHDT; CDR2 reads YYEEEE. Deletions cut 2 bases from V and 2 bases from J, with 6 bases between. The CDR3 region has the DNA TGTGCCAGCAGCTTTGGGCCCACAGATACGCAGTATTTT. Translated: CASSFGPTDTQYF.

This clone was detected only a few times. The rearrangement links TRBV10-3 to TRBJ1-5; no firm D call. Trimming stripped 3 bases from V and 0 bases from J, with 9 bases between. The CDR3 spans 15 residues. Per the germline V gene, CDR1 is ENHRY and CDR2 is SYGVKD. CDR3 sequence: CAISDSRSSNQPQHF. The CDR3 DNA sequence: TGTGCCATCAGTGATTCACGGAGTAGCAATCAGCCCCAGCATTTT.

CDR3 nucleotide sequence: TGTGCCAGCAACTCCCCCTATGGCTACACCTTC. Residues: CASNSPYGYTF. The chain is built from TRBV12-3 or TRBV12-4 and TRBJ1-2; D not certain. The CDR3 sequence is 11 residues long. V was clipped by 7 bases and J by 4 bases, with 7 bases between them.

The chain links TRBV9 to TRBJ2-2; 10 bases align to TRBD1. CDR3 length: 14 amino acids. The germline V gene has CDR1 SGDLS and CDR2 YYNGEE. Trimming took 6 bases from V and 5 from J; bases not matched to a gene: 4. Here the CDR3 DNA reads TGTGCCAGCACCCCGGGACAGGGGACCGGGGAGCTGTTTTTT. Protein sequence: CASTPGQGTGELFF.

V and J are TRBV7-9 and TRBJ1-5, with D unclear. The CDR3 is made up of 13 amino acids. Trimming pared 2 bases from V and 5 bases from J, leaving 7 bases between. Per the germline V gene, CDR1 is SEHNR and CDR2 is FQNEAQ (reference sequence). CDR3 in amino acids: CASSLTRDQPQHF. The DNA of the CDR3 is TGTGCCAGCAGCTTAACTAGGGATCAGCCCCAGCATTTT.

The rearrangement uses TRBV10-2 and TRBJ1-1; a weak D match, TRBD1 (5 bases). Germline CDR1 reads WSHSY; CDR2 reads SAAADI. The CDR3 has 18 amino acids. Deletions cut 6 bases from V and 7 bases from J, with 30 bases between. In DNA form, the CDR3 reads TGCGCCAGCAGCCTATCTGGAATGCCCGGGGGATACTTGGGTGAAGCTTTCTTT. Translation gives CASSLSGMPGGYLGEAFF.

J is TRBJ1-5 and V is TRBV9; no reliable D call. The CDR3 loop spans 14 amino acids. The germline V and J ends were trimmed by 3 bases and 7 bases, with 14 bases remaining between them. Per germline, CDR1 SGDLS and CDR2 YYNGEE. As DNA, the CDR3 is TGTGCCAGCAGCGACACCGGCTCGCGGCAGCCCCAGCATTTT. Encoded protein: CASSDTGSRQPQHF.

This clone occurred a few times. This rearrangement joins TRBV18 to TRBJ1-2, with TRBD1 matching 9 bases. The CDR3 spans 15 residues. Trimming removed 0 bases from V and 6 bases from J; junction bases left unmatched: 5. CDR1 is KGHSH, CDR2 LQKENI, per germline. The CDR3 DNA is TGTGCCAGCTCACCACCGGGACAGGGCGAACATGGCTACACCTTC. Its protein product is CASSPPGQGEHGYTF.

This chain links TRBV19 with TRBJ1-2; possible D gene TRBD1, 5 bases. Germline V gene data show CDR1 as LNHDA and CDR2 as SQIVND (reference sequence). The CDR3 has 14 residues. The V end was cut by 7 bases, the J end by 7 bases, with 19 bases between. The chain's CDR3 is CASMREPTQGGYTF. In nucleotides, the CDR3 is TGTGCCAGTATGCGGGAACCCACGCAGGGTGGCTACACCTTC.

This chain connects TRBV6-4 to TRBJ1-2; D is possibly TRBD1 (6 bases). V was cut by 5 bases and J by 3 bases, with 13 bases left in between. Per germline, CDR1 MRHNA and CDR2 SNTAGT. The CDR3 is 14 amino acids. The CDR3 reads CASSTGFSDYGYTF. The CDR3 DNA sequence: TGTGCCAGCAGTACAGGGTTTTCCGACTATGGCTACACCTTC.

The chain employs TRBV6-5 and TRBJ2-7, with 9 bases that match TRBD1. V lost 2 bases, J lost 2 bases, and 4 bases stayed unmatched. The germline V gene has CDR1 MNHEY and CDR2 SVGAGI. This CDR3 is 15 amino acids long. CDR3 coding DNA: TGTGCCAGCAGTTACGGAGACAGGGGGGCCTACGAGCAGTACTTC. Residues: CASSYGDRGAYEQYF.

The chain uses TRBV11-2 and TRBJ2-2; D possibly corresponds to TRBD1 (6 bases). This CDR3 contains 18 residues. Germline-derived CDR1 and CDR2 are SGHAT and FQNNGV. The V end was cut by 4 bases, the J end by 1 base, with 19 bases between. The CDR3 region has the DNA TGTGCCAGCAGCTCTAGTCGGATCGTGACAGGGAACACCGGGGAGCTGTTTTTT. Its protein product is CASSSSRIVTGNTGELFF.

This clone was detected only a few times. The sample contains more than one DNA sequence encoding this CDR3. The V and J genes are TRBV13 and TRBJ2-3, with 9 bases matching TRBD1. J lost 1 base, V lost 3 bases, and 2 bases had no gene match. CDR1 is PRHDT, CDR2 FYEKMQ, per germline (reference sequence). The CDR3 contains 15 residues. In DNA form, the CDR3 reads TGTGCCAGCAGCTTCCGGGACAGGGGCACAGATACGCAGTATTTT. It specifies CASSFRDRGTDTQYF.

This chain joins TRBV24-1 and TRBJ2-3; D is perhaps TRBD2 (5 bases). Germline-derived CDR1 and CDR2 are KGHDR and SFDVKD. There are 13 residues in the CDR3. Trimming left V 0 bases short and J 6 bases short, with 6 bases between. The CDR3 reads CATSDLPGDTQYF. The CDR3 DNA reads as TGTGCCACCAGTGATTTGCCGGGGGATACGCAGTATTTT.

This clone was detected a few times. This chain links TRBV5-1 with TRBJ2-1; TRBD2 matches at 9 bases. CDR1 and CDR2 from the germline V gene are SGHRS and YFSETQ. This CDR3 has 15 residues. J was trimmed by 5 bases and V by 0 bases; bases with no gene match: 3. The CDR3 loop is CASSLGLAVHNEQFF. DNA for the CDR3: TGCGCCAGCAGCTTGGGACTAGCGGTACACAATGAGCAGTTCTTC.

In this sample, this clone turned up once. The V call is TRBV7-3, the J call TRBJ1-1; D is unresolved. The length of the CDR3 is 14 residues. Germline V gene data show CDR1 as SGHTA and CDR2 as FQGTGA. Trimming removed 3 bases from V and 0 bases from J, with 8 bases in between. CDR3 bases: TGTGCCAGCAGCTTGGGAGGGATGAACACTGAAGCTTTCTTT. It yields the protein CASSLGGMNTEAFF. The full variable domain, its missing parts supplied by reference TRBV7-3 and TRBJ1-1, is GAGVSQTPSNKVTEKGKYVELRCDPISGHTALYWYRQSLGQGPEFLIYFQGTGAADDSGLPNDRFFAVRPEGSVSTLKIQRTERGDSAVYLCASSLGGMNTEAFFGQGTRLTVV.

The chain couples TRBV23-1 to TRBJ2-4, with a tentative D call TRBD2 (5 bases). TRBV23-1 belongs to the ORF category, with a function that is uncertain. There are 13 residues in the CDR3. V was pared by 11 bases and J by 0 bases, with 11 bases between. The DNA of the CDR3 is TGCGCCTGCCGGGGAGTAGCCAAAAACATTCAGTACTTC. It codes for CACRGVAKNIQYF.

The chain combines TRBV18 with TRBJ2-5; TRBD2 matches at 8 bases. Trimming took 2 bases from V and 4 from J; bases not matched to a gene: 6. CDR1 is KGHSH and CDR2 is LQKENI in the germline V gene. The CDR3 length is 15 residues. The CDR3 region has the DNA TGTGCCAGCTCACCAGCATTCAGCGGGGGAGAGACCCAGTACTTC. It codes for CASSPAFSGGETQYF.

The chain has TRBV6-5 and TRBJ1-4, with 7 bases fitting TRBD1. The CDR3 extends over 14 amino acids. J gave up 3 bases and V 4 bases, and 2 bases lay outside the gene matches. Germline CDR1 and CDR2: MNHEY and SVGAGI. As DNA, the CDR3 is TGTGCCAGCAGTTCCGGGACAGCTAATGAAAAACTGTTTTTT. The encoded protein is CASSSGTANEKLFF.

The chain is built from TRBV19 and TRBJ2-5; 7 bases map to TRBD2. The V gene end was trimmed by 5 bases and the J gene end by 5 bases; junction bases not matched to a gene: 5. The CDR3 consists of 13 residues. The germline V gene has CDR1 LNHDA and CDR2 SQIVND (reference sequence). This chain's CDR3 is CASSRDSGETQYF. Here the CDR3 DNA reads TGTGCCAGTAGTCGGGATAGCGGGGAGACCCAGTACTTC.

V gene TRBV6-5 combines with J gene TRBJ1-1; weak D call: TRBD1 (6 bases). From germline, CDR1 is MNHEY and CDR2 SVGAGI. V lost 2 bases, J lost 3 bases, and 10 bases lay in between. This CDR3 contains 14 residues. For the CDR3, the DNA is TGTGCCAGCAGTTACCGCCCAGGGGACACTGAAGCTTTCTTT. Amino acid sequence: CASSYRPGDTEAFF.

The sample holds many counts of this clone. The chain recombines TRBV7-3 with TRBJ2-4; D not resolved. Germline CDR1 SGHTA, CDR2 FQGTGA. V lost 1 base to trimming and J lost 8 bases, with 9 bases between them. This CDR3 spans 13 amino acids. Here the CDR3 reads CASSLMSGDIQYF. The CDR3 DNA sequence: TGTGCCAGCAGCTTAATGTCCGGTGACATTCAGTACTTC.

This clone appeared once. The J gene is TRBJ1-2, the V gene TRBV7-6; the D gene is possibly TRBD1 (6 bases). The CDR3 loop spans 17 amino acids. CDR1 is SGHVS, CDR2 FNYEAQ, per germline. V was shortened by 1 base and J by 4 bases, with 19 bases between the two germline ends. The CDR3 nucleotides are TGTGCCAGCAGCTTAGGACCGCCATCCTTGGGGGCCTATGGCTACACCTTC. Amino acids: CASSLGPPSLGAYGYTF.

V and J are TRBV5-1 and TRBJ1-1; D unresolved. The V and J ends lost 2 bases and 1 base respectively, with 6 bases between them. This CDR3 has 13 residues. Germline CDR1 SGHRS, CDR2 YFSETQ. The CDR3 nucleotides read TGCGCCAGCAGCTTCTGGCAGAACACTGAAGCTTTCTTT. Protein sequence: CASSFWQNTEAFF.